These 4 T cell receptor beta chains were sequenced from one sample in a study of T cell responses to AZD1222 COVID-19 vaccine. The method was immunoSEQ multiplex PCR; TCRdb's version includes in-frame clones alone and lacks a portion of them. The profile shows under 70,000 clones, over 70% of them singletons. Sequenced material: peripheral blood, taken on day 0 of AZD1222 vaccination. These receptors were obtained from an adult in good health.

About this clone itself: The germline gene is not matched at one end of the junction; a read error may be the cause. The rearrangement joins TRBV7-2 to TRBJ1-2; D gene uncertain. Germline assignment: CDR1 SGHTA and CDR2 FQGNSA. The CDR3 runs 13 residues. The CDR3: CASSLKTWERIPF. The CDR3 nucleotides are TGTGCCAGCAGCTTAAAAACATGGGAGAGGATCCCGTTC. Based on the CDR3 plus reference TRBV7-2 and TRBJ1-2, the full variable domain is GAGVSQSPSNKVTEKGKDVELRCDPISGHTALYWYRQSLGQGLEFLIYFQGNSAPDKSGLPSDRFSAERTGGSVSTLTIQRTQQEDSAVYLCASSLKTWERIPFGSGTRLTVV.

The chain has TRBV11-3 and TRBJ2-5; 7 bases are a match to TRBD1. The CDR3 has 14 residues. Germline trimming cut 5 bases from V and 1 base from J; bases unmatched to any gene: 4. CDR1 is SGHNT, CDR2 YENEEA, per germline. CDR3 nucleotides: TGTGCCAGCAGCACCAGACAGGGCCAAGAGACCCAGTACTTC. The encoded protein is CASSTRQGQETQYF. Full variable domain (missing parts from reference TRBV11-3 and TRBJ2-5): EAGVVQSPRYKIIEKKQPVAFWCNPISGHNTLYWYLQNLGQGPELLIRYENEEAVDDSQLPKDRFSAERLKGVDSTLKIQPAELGDSAVYLCASSTRQGQETQYFGPGTRLLVL.

In its sample, this clone was seen a few times. The chain couples TRBV6-2 or TRBV6-3 to TRBJ1-1; 8 nucleotides align to TRBD1. CDR1 and CDR2 (germline): MNHEY, SVGEGT. This CDR3 has 16 amino acids. With V trimmed by 3 bases and J by 1 base, 7 bases remained unmatched. As DNA, the CDR3 is TGTGCCAGCAGTTATTCCCTAGACAGGGGGAACACTGAAGCTTTCTTT. It translates to CASSYSLDRGNTEAFF.

V and J are TRBV6-5 and TRBJ2-1; the match to TRBD1 covers 8 bases. Looked up from germline, CDR1 is MNHEY and CDR2 is SVGAGI. This CDR3 has 14 residues. Trimming cost V 6 bases and J 2 bases; bases outside gene matches: 3. CDR3 loop: CASRTGAAYNEQFF. The CDR3 DNA is TGTGCCAGCAGGACAGGGGCTGCCTACAATGAGCAGTTCTTC.